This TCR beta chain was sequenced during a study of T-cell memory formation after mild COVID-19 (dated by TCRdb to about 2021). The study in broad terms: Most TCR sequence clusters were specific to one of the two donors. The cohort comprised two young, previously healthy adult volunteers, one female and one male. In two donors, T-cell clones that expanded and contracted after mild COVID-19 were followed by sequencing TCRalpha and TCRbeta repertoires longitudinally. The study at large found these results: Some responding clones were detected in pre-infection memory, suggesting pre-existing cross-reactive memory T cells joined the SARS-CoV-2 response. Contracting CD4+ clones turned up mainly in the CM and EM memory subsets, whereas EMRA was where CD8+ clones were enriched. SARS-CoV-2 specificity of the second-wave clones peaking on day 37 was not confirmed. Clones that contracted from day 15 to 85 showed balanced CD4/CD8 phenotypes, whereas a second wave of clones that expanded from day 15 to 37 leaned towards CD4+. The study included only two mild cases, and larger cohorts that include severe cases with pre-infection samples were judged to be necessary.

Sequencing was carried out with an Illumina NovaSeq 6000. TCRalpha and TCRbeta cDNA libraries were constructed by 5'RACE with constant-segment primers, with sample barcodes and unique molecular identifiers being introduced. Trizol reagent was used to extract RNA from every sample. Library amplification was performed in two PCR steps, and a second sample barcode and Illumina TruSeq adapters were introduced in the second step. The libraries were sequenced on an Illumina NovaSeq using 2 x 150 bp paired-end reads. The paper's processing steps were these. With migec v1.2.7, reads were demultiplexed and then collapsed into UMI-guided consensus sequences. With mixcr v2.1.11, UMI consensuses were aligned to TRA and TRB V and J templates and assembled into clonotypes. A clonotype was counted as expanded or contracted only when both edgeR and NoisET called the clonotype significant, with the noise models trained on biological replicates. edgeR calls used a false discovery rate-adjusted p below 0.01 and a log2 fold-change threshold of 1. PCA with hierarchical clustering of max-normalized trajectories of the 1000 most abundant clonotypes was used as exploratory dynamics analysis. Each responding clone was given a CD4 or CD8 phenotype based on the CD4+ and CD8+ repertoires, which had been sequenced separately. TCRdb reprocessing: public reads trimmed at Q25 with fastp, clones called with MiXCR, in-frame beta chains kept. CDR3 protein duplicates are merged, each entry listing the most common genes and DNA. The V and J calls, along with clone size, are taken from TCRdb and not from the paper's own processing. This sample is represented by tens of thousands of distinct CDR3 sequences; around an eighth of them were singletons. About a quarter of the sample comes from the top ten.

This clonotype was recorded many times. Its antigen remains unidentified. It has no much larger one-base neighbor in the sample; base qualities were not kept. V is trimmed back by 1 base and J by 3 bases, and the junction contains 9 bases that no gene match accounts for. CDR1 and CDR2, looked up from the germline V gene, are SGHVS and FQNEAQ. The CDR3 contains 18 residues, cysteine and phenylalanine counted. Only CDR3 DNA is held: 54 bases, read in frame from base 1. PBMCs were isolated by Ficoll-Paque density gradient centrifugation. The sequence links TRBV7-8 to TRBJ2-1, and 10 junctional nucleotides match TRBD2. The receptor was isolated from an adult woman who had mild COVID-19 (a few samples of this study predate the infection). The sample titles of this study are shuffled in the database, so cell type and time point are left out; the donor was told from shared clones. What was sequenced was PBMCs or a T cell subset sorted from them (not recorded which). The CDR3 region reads CASSLEWASGGYYNEQFF. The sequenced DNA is TGTGCCAGCAGCTTAGAGTGGGCTAGCGGGGGATACTACAATGAGCAGTTCTTC. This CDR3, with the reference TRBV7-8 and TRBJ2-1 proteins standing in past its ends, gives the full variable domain GAGVSQSPRYKVAKRGQDVALRCDPISGHVSLFWYQQALGQGPEFLTYFQNEAQLDKSGLPSDRFFAERPEGSVSTLKIQRTQQEDSAVYLCASSLEWASGGYYNEQFFGPGTRLTVL.